This T cell receptor (beta chain) was sequenced in a study of CD8 T cells in ankylosing spondylitis. This CDR3 has 14 amino acids. V lost 0 bases, J lost 7 bases, and 15 bases lay in between. Germline V gene sequence: CDR1 DFQATT, CDR2 SNEGSKA (reference sequence). A word on this clonotype: Its antigen is unknown.

One entry per CDR3 protein results from TCRdb running MiXCR on the 5' RACE reads. This table has roughly 470,000 distinct CDR3 sequences, roughly 27% appearing once. Study-level findings and limits: Among TCR beta sequences, a motif of eight highly homologous variants appeared characteristic of ankylosing spondylitis blood. Researchers report that disease-linked clones proved CD8+ and relatively rare in peripheral blood.

The V and J genes are TRBV20-1 and TRBJ2-5, with a weak D call TRBD1 (6 bases). The sequenced material came from blood, either unsorted or a sorted T cell fraction (not recorded which). This sequence originates from a male donor with ankylosing spondylitis. This CDR3 is CSARDQGTQWTQYF. CDR3 nucleotide sequence: TGCAGTGCTAGAGACCAGGGGACCCAATGGACCCAGTACTTC.